One sample yielded the 14 T cell receptor beta chains listed below, sequenced in a study of blood T cells in healthy people across ages. It was with a sample-barcoded 5' primer and a J-beta primer mix that a second PCR of roughly 6 to 12 cycles was run. TCRdb itself ran the 5' RACE reads through MiXCR, one entry per CDR3 protein. The sample carries about 1.8 million distinct CDR3 sequences, about 50% recorded once. Source material: blood. The receptors were gathered from a woman in her thirties or forties in good health.

The CDR3 coding sequence is TGCGCCAGCAGCCAACGTTGGTGGGGGACAGGGGACAATGAGCAGTTCTTC. Amino acid sequence: CASSQRWWGTGDNEQFF. This chain connects TRBV4-3 to TRBJ2-1; 10 positions agree with TRBD1. This CDR3 comprises 17 residues. Germline CDR1 reads LGHNA; CDR2 reads YSLEER. Trimming cost V 2 bases and J 5 bases; bases outside gene matches: 9.

The rearrangement uses TRBV20-1 and TRBJ2-3; TRBD2 matches at 8 bases. The CDR3 extends over 13 amino acids. V lost 5 bases to trimming and J lost 5 bases; unmatched junction nucleotides: 6. Germline V lookup: CDR1 DFQATT, CDR2 SNEGSKA (reference sequence). Here the CDR3 reads CSAPSGGKDTQYF. The CDR3 nucleotides read TGCAGTGCTCCAAGCGGGGGAAAAGATACGCAGTATTTT.

The chain carries TRBV20-1 and TRBJ2-1; TRBD1 might be the D (7 bases). V was shortened by 5 bases and J by 5 bases, with 16 bases between the two germline ends. CDR1 DFQATT and CDR2 SNEGSKA come from the germline V gene (reference sequence). The CDR3 covers 14 residues. The CDR3 bases are TGCAGTGCTCCTGTCAGGGGGGTGGACAATGAGCAGTTCTTC. Its translation: CSAPVRGVDNEQFF.

CDR3 sequence reads: CATGDRYYGYTF. DNA for the CDR3: TGTGCCACCGGGGACAGGTACTATGGCTACACCTTC. The chain carries TRBV12-3 or TRBV12-4 and TRBJ1-2; 8 bases map to TRBD1. The CDR3 extends over 12 amino acids. The ends lost 10 bases at V and 3 bases at J; junction bases unmatched: 4.

This sequence joins TRBV4-2 and TRBJ2-4; D call uncertain. With the DNA end fitting TRBJ2-7 better, the J assignment may be wrong. This CDR3 comprises 15 residues. Per the germline V gene, CDR1 is LGHNA and CDR2 is YNFKEQ. CDR3 DNA sequence: TGTGCCAGCAGCCAAGAAATGGTGAGCTATCACGAGCAGTACTTC. Amino acids: CASSQEMVSYHEQYF.

The sample holds a few counts of this clonotype. V usage is TRBV5-1 and J usage is TRBJ2-3; 8 nucleotides agree with TRBD2. From germline, CDR1 is SGHRS and CDR2 YFSETQ. Trimming removed 1 base from V and 3 bases from J; junction bases left unmatched: 7. This CDR3 region has 16 residues. CDR3 coding DNA: TGCGCCAGCAGCTTGTTCGGGAGGGCCTCAACAGATACGCAGTATTTT. Protein: CASSLFGRASTDTQYF.

This clonotype was recorded a few times. V gene TRBV5-5 combines with J gene TRBJ2-3; TRBD1 aligns across 8 bases. CDR3 length: 15 amino acids. The germline CDR1 and CDR2 sequences are SGHKS and YYEKEE (reference sequence). V shed 4 bases, J shed 4 bases, and the junction held 8 bases outside the gene matches. The CDR3 coding sequence is TGTGCCAGCAGCCAGACAGGGGCGTGGGCAGATACGCAGTATTTT. It is translated as CASSQTGAWADTQYF.

The table lists this clonotype with a few counts. V gene TRBV7-9 combines with J gene TRBJ2-3; TRBD2 matches at 11 bases. The CDR3 consists of 16 residues. Looked up from germline, CDR1 is SEHNR and CDR2 is FQNEAQ (reference sequence). Losses at the gene ends were 5 bases for V and 2 bases for J; bases not matched to a gene: 6. CDR3 residues: CASSIGTSGVTDTQYF. As DNA, the CDR3 is TGTGCCAGCAGCATCGGGACTAGCGGAGTCACAGATACGCAGTATTTT.

The chain couples TRBV20-1 to TRBJ2-5; D perhaps matches TRBD2 (6 bases). This CDR3 contains 13 residues. The V end lost 3 bases, the J end lost 5 bases, and 13 bases lay between the germline ends. The germline V gene encodes CDR1 DFQATT and CDR2 SNEGSKA (reference sequence). The CDR3 sequence: CSASKALAETQYF. In nucleotides, the CDR3 is TGCAGTGCTAGCAAAGCTCTAGCGGAGACCCAGTACTTC.

This clonotype appeared a few times. CDR3 DNA sequence: TGTGCCAGCCGCCAAGTCGGAGCGGGGGGGCCCAATGAGCAGTTCTTC. Its protein is CASRQVGAGGPNEQFF. The chain couples TRBV28 to TRBJ2-1; 10 bases map to TRBD2. CDR3 length: 16 amino acids. Trimming took 8 bases from V and 6 from J; bases not matched to a gene: 13. Germline V gene sequence: CDR1 MDHEN, CDR2 SYDVKM.

The V gene is TRBV27, the J gene TRBJ2-2; D is perhaps TRBD2 (6 bases). Germline CDR1 and CDR2: MNHEY and SMNVEV (reference sequence). V shed 2 bases and J shed 0 bases, with 7 bases lying between them. The CDR3 has 15 amino acids. The chain's CDR3 is CASSLGGSNTGELFF. CDR3 coding DNA: TGTGCCAGCAGTTTAGGGGGGTCGAACACCGGGGAGCTGTTTTTT.

V and J are TRBV12-3 or TRBV12-4 and TRBJ2-7, with TRBD1 identical over 7 bases. The V and J ends lost 5 bases and 10 bases, in that order; junction bases with no gene match: 11. The length of the CDR3 is 13 residues. CDR3 sequence (DNA): TGTGCCAGCAGTCGGGGACAGTTGGAGTCCCAGTACTTC. Protein product: CASSRGQLESQYF.

This clonotype was counted only a few times. The chain combines TRBV6-2 or TRBV6-3 with TRBJ2-6; TRBD1 matches 7 bases. The germline V gene encodes CDR1 MNHEY and CDR2 SVGEGT. The CDR3 runs 17 residues. J gave up 1 base and V 6 bases, and 9 bases lay outside the gene matches. CDR3 amino acids: CASSTGTATSGANVLTF. In DNA form, the CDR3 reads TGTGCCAGCAGCACCGGGACAGCTACTTCTGGGGCCAACGTCCTGACTTTC.

The rearrangement uses TRBV7-9 and TRBJ2-7; D perhaps matches TRBD1 (5 bases). This CDR3 spans 14 amino acids. The V end was cut by 8 bases, the J end by 3 bases, with 17 bases between. Germline V gene lookup returns CDR1 SEHNR and CDR2 FQNEAQ (reference sequence). In nucleotides, the CDR3 is TGTGCCAGCGGCATTGGGGCTACTCTCTACGAGCAGTACTTC. Translation: CASGIGATLYEQYF.